This TCR beta chain is from a study of CD8 T cells in Susac syndrome. General study findings and limits: CD4+ T cell repertoires in Susac syndrome lacked clonal expansion.

TCR beta from blood CD8+ and CD4+ T cells was sequenced. The patients with Susac syndrome satisfied recently defined diagnostic criteria for either definite or probable disease. On this clonotype: Its antigen is not identified.

The CDR3 has 15 amino acids. Germline assignment: CDR1 SEHNR and CDR2 FQNEAQ (reference sequence). J gave up 0 bases and V 6 bases, and 4 bases lay outside the gene matches. A quantity of about 0.5 to 1 ug RNA underwent reverse transcription using random hexamers. Amplification of TCR beta CDR3 across 54 Vbeta and 13 Jbeta was performed with immunoSEQ multiplex PCR. MiXCR was run by TCRdb on the immunoSEQ multiplex PCR reads, yielding one entry per CDR3 protein. Here the sample spans around 140,000 distinct CDR3 sequences, around 95% being singletons. Input material: CD4+ T cells from PBMCs. The sequence was obtained from a human donor with Susac syndrome. This chain uses TRBV7-9 with TRBJ2-2; 7 nucleotides align to TRBD1. As DNA, the CDR3 is TGTGCCAGCAGACCCGGGACAGCGAACACCGGGGAGCTGTTTTTT. It is translated as CASRPGTANTGELFF.